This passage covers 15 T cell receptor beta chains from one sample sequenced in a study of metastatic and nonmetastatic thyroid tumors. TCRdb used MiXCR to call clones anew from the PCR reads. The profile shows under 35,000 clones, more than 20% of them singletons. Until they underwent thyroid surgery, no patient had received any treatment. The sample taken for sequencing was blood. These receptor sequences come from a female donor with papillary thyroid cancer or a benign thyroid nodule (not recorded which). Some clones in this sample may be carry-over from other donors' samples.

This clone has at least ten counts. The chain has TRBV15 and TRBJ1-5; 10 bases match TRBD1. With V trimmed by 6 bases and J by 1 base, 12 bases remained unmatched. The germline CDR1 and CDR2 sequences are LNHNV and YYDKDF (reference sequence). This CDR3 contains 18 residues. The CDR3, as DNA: TGTGCCACCAGGCTGGGACAGGGGATCGGGTTAAGCAATCAGCCCCAGCATTTT. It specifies CATRLGQGIGLSNQPQHF. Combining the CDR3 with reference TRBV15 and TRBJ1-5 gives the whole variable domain DAMVIQNPRYQVTQFGKPVTLSCSQTLNHNVMYWYQQKSSQAPKLLFHYYDKDFNNEADTPDNFQSRRPNTSFCFLDIRSPGLGDTAMYLCATRLGQGIGLSNQPQHFGDGTRLSIL.

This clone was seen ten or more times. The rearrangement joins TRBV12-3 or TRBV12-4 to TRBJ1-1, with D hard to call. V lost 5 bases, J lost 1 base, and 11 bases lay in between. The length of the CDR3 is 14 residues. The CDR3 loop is CASSRSTENTEAFF. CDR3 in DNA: TGTGCCAGCAGTCGATCAACAGAGAACACTGAAGCTTTCTTT.

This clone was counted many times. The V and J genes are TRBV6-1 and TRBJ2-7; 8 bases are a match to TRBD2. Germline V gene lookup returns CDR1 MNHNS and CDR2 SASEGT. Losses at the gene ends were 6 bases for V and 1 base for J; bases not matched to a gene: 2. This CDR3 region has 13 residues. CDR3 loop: CASRTSGSYEQYF. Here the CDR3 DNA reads TGTGCCAGCAGAACTAGCGGTTCCTACGAGCAGTACTTC.

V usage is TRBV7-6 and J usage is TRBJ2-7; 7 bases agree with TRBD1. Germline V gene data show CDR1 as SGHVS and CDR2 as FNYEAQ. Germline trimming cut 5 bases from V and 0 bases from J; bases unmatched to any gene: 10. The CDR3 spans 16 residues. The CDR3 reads CASSTPRQGNSYEQYF. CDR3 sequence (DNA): TGTGCCAGCAGCACACCCCGACAGGGAAACTCCTACGAGCAGTACTTC.

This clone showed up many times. CDR3 in amino acids: CSARETTGAFGRETQYF. The CDR3 region has the DNA TGCAGTGCTAGGGAGACGACAGGGGCTTTTGGAAGGGAGACCCAGTACTTC. This rearrangement joins TRBV20-1 to TRBJ2-5; the match to TRBD1 covers 8 bases. CDR3 size: 17 residues. Germline lookup yields CDR1 DFQATT and CDR2 SNEGSKA (reference sequence). V shed 3 bases, J shed 5 bases, and the junction held 17 bases outside the gene matches.

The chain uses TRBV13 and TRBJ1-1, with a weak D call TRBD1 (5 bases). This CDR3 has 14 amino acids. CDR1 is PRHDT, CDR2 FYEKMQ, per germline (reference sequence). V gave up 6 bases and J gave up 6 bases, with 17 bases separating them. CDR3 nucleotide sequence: TGTGCCAGCAGGCGAAGTGGGGAGGGGCCTGAAGCTTTCTTT. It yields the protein CASRRSGEGPEAFF.

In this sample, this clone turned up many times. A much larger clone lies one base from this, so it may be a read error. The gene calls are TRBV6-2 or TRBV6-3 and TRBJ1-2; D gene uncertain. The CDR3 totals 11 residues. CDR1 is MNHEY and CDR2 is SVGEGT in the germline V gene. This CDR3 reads CASGQAYGHTF. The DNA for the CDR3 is TGTGCCAGCGGCCAGGCCTATGGCCACACCTTC.

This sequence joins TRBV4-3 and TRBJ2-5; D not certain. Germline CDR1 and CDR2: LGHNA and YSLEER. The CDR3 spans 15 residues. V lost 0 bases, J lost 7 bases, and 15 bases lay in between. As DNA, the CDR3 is TGCGCCAGCAGCCAAGAAGCTGACACTTATCGGACCCAGTACTTC. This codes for CASSQEADTYRTQYF.

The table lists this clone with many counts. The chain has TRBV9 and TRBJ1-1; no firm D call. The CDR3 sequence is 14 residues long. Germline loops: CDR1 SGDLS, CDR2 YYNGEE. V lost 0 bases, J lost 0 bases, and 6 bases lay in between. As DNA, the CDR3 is TGTGCCAGCAGCGTAGGGGGAATGAACACTGAAGCTTTCTTT. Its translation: CASSVGGMNTEAFF. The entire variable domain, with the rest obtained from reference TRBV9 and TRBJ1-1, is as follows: DSGVTQTPKHLITATGQRVTLRCSPRSGDLSVYWYQQSLDQGLQFLIQYYNGEERAKGNILERFSAQQFPDLHSELNLSSLELGDSALYFCASSVGGMNTEAFFGQGTRLTVV.

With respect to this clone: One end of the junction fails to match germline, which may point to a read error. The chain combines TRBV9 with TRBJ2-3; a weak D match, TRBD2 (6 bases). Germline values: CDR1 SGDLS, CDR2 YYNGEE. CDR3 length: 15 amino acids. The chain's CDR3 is CASSVSGRGTDKQYF. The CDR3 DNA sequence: TGTGCGAGCAGCGTATCGGGGCGGGGCACAGATAAGCAGTATTTT.

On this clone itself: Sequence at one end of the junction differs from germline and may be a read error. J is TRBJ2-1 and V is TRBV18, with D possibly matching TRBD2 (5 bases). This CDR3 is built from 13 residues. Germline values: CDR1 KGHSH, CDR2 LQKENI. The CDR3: CARSPPSGPEQVF. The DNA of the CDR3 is TGTGCCAGGTCACCACCGAGCGGACCCGAGCAGGTCTTC.

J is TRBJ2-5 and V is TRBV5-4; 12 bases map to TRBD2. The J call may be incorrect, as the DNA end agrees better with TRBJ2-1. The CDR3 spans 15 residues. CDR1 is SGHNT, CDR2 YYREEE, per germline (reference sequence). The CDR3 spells CASSPGLAGTETQFF. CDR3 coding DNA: TGTGCCAGCAGCCCTGGACTAGCGGGAACAGAGACCCAGTTCTTC.

This CDR3 reads CASSPWTEYQPQHF. The CDR3 nucleotides are TGTGCCAGCAGCCCCTGGACGGAGTATCAGCCCCAGCATTTT. V gene TRBV5-6 combines with J gene TRBJ1-5; D is uncertain. This CDR3 region has 14 residues. V was clipped by 4 bases and J by 5 bases, with 13 bases between them. Germline CDR1 is SGHDT and CDR2 is YYEEEE.

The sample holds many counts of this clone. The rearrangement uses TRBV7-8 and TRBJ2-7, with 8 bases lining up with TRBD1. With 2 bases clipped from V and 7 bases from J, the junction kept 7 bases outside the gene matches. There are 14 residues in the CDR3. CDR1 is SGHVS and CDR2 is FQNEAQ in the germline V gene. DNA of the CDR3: TGTGCCAGCAGCTTATCTCAGGGGGCGCCTGAGCAGTACTTC. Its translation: CASSLSQGAPEQYF.

The CDR3 bases are TGCGGTCTGAGGACTAGAGGGAGCAATACGCAGTATTTT. Residues: CGLRTRGSNTQYF. This chain uses TRBV20-1 with TRBJ2-3, with 7 positions matching TRBD2. The germline V gene encodes CDR1 DFQATT and CDR2 SNEGSKA (reference sequence). The CDR3 runs to 13 residues.